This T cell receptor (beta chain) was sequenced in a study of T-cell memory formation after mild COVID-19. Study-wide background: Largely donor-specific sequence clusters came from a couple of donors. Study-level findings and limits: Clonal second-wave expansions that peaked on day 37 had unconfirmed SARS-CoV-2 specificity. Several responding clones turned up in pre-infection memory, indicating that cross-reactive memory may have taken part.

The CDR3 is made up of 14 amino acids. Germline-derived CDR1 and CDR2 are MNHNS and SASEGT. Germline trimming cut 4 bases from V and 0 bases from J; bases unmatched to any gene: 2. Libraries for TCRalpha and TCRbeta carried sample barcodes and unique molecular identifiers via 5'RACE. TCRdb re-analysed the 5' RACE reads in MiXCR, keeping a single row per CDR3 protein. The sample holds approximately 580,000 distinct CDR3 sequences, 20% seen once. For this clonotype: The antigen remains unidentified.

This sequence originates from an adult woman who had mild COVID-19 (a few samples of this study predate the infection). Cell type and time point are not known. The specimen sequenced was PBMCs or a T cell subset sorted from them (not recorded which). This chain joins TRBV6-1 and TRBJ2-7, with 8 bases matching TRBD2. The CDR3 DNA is TGTGCCAGCAGTGCAGCGGGAGCCTCCTACGAGCAGTACTTC. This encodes CASSAAGASYEQYF.